This T cell receptor beta chain stems from a study of identical twins. MiXCR was run by TCRdb on the 5' RACE reads, yielding one entry per CDR3 protein. Counted here are fewer than 450,000 distinct CDR3 sequences, roughly 9% occurring once; the ten biggest clones make up roughly 8.7%. V lost 0 bases to trimming and J lost 6 bases, with 9 bases between them. The CDR3 has 13 residues. Germline assignment: CDR1 SGHRS and CDR2 YFSETQ. Specimen: naive T cells sorted from blood. This clonotype was obtained from a woman between 45 and 65 years old in good health. The chain uses TRBV5-1 and TRBJ1-1; D not resolved. The CDR3 DNA is TGCGCCAGCAGCTTGGTAGGGAAGCCTGAAGCTTTCTTT. It specifies CASSLVGKPEAFF. Filled out from reference TRBV5-1 and TRBJ1-1, the complete variable domain reads KAGVTQTPRYLIKTRGQQVTLSCSPISGHRSVSWYQQTPGQGLQFLFEYFSETQRNKGNFPGRFSGRQFSNSRSEMNVSTLELGDSALYLCASSLVGKPEAFFGQGTRLTVV.